This T cell receptor beta chain was obtained from a study of glioma-infiltrating T cells after dendritic cell vaccination. Time point denoted: after dendritic cell vaccination, including at tumor progression/relapse. Germline V gives CDR1 SNHLY, CDR2 FYNNEI. With 6 bases removed from V and 2 bases from J, the gap between germline ends came to 14 bases. The CDR3 loop spans 15 amino acids. Findings and caveats of the study: Only a small number of patients had complete blood and tumor samples.

This clone was seen once. Its specificity is not known. Amplification used 60 V beta primers and 13 J beta primers. The method was immunoSEQ multiplex PCR; TCRdb's version includes in-frame clones alone and lacks a portion of them. This sample has approximately 91,000 clones, with over 75% found just once. Sequenced here: blood, sampled after dendritic cell vaccination. The genes are TRBV2 and TRBJ2-1; D not certain. This receptor was obtained from a human donor with glioblastoma. In nucleotides, the CDR3 is TGTGCCAGCAGCTCGGCGGCGGTAACCTACAATGAGCAGTTCTTC. It is translated as CASSSAAVTYNEQFF. Full variable domain (rest looked up from reference TRBV2 and TRBJ2-1): EPEVTQTPSHQVTQMGQEVILRCVPISNHLYFYWYRQILGQKVEFLVSFYNNEISEKSEIFDDQFSVERPDGSNFTLKIRSTKLEDSAMYFCASSSAAVTYNEQFFGPGTRLTVL.